One and the same sample provided the 21 T cell receptor beta chains below, sequenced in a study of follicular helper T cells after annual influenza vaccination. This sample's time point: 2015-2016 season, 7 days after influenza vaccination. Sequenced by immunoSEQ multiplex PCR; TCRdb stores in-frame clones only, minus some. The sample lists roughly 10,000 clones, less than 90% occurring once. Sequences were derived from CXCR5- memory CD4+ T cells sorted from blood, sampled 7 days after influenza vaccination. These receptors were collected from an adult who received the influenza vaccine.

The rearrangement uses TRBV10-2 and TRBJ1-3, with TRBD1 identical over 7 bases. Germline assignment: CDR1 WSHSY and CDR2 SAAADI. J lost 6 bases, V lost 6 bases, and 8 bases had no gene match. The CDR3 runs to 14 residues. The CDR3 is CASRAQGRLNTIYF. The DNA of the CDR3 is TGCGCCAGCAGAGCACAGGGGCGCCTAAACACCATATATTTT.

The chain uses TRBV4-1 and TRBJ1-1; TRBD1 matches at 11 bases. V dropped 4 bases and J dropped 4; count of bases not matched to a gene: 5. CDR1 and CDR2 (germline): MGHRA, YSYEKL. The CDR3 runs 15 residues. The CDR3 loop reads CASSRVGTGGTEAFF. CDR3 DNA sequence: TGCGCCAGCAGCCGGGTTGGGACAGGGGGCACTGAAGCTTTCTTT.

V usage is TRBV5-1 and J usage is TRBJ1-2; possibly TRBD1 for D (6 bases). V lost 3 bases to trimming and J lost 7 bases, with 10 bases between them. The germline gives CDR1 SGHRS, CDR2 YFSETQ. This CDR3 region has 12 residues. CDR3 coding DNA: TGCGCCAGCAGCTCGCAGGGGTCTGGCTACACCTTC. It is translated as CASSSQGSGYTF. Full variable domain (outside the CDR3, taken from reference TRBV5-1 and TRBJ1-2): KAGVTQTPRYLIKTRGQQVTLSCSPISGHRSVSWYQQTPGQGLQFLFEYFSETQRNKGNFPGRFSGRQFSNSRSEMNVSTLELGDSALYLCASSSQGSGYTFGSGTRLTVV.

The chain uses TRBV7-2 and TRBJ2-1, with D possibly matching TRBD2 (6 bases). The CDR3 length is 15 residues. CDR1 SGHTA and CDR2 FQGNSA come from the germline V gene. V was shortened by 6 bases and J by 2 bases, with 14 bases between the two germline ends. This CDR3 is CASRAQWGAYNEQFF. CDR3 coding DNA: TGTGCCAGCAGAGCTCAGTGGGGGGCCTACAATGAGCAGTTCTTC.

This sequence joins TRBV28 and TRBJ1-2; 12 bases match TRBD1. The CDR3 sequence is 17 residues long. The V gene end was trimmed by 6 bases and the J gene end by 4 bases; junction bases not matched to a gene: 12. CDR1 and CDR2 from the germline V gene are MDHEN and SYDVKM. The CDR3 DNA reads as TGTGCCAGCAGCCCTGGAGGGACAGGGGGCGTCGGCTATGGCTACACCTTC. Protein: CASSPGGTGGVGYGYTF.

The chain is built from TRBV19 and TRBJ2-2; D tentatively fits TRBD1 or TRBD2 (6 bases each). CDR1 and CDR2 (germline): LNHDA, SQIVND (reference sequence). The CDR3 is 16 residues long. The germline V and J ends were trimmed by 5 bases and 6 bases, with 19 bases remaining between them. The CDR3, as DNA: TGTGCCAGTAGTCCGGGGGCGGGCCTGTCCTCCGGGGAGCTGTTTTTT. Translating it yields CASSPGAGLSSGELFF.

This chain uses TRBV28 with TRBJ2-1; 13 positions agree with TRBD2. The J segment lost 0 bases and the V segment lost 6 bases, leaving 11 bases of the junction unmatched. The CDR3 runs to 19 residues. Germline loops: CDR1 MDHEN, CDR2 SYDVKM. The CDR3: CASRRTWTSGGYSYNEQFF. The DNA for the CDR3 is TGTGCCAGCAGACGAACCTGGACTAGCGGGGGATACTCCTACAATGAGCAGTTCTTC.

This rearrangement joins TRBV7-2 to TRBJ2-7; D gene unclear. The V and J ends lost 0 bases and 0 bases respectively, with 6 bases between them. The CDR3 totals 14 residues. Germline CDR1 is SGHTA and CDR2 is FQGNSA. The CDR3: CASSLAPSSYEQYF. CDR3 nucleotides: TGTGCCAGCAGCTTAGCGCCGAGCTCCTACGAGCAGTACTTC.

The chain uses TRBV4-1 and TRBJ1-1; the D is unclear. The length of the CDR3 is 12 residues. From germline, CDR1 is MGHRA and CDR2 YSYEKL. The V end was cut by 5 bases, the J end by 11 bases, with 15 bases between. The CDR3 DNA sequence: TGCGCCAGCAGCGGACCCGGGGATGGGGCTTTCTTT. Protein product: CASSGPGDGAFF.

In DNA, the CDR3 is TGTGCCAGCAGCCAAGATGTGGGTGTTGGTGAGCAGTTCTTC. Amino acids: CASSQDVGVGEQFF. The chain joins TRBV4-2 to TRBJ2-1; no clear D gene. Germline values: CDR1 LGHNA, CDR2 YNFKEQ. The CDR3 covers 14 residues. V was pared by 0 bases and J by 9 bases, with 12 bases between.

The rearrangement links TRBV29-1 to TRBJ2-5; D is ambiguous. CDR1 SQVTM and CDR2 ANQGSEA come from the germline V gene. The CDR3 covers 12 residues. Trimming shortened V by 6 bases and J by 1 base, and 9 bases separated the two germline ends. Here the CDR3 DNA reads TGCAGCGTCCGTAACGGCCAAGAGACCCAGTACTTC. As protein: CSVRNGQETQYF.

The rearrangement links TRBV2 to TRBJ2-2, with D hard to call. Germline V CDR1 and CDR2: SNHLY, FYNNEI. The CDR3 totals 13 residues. Trimming removed 6 bases from V and 1 base from J, with 6 bases in between. The CDR3 region has the DNA TGTGCCAGCAGAGTACAGAACACCGGGGAGCTGTTTTTT. Translating gives CASRVQNTGELFF. The full variable domain, completed using reference TRBV2 and TRBJ2-2, is EPEVTQTPSHQVTQMGQEVILRCVPISNHLYFYWYRQILGQKVEFLVSFYNNEISEKSEIFDDQFSVERPDGSNFTLKIRSTKLEDSAMYFCASRVQNTGELFFGEGSRLTVL.

The chain has TRBV5-1 and TRBJ2-1; 11 bases are a match to TRBD2. Germline CDR1 and CDR2: SGHRS and YFSETQ. This CDR3 region has 14 residues. V was pared by 7 bases and J by 7 bases, with 7 bases of the junction left unmatched. The CDR3 sequence: CASFSGGAANEQFF. CDR3 nucleotide sequence: TGCGCCAGCTTTAGCGGGGGGGCGGCAAATGAGCAGTTCTTC.

The rearrangement uses TRBV5-8 and TRBJ1-2; no reliable D call. Looked up from germline, CDR1 is SGHTS and CDR2 is YDEGEE. V was pared by 5 bases and J by 5 bases, with 10 bases between. The CDR3 has 12 amino acids. The CDR3 spells CASSRRNYGYTF. The CDR3 nucleotides read TGTGCCAGCAGTCGGAGGAATTATGGCTACACCTTC.

The chain recombines TRBV30 with TRBJ1-1, with a weak D call TRBD1 (5 bases). V was pared by 2 bases and J by 10 bases, with 20 bases between. Germline-derived CDR1 and CDR2 are GTSNPN and SVGIG (reference sequence). The CDR3 is made up of 14 amino acids. CDR3 bases: TGTGCCTGGAGTAAGGGGATGGGGGACCGAGGAGCTTTCTTT. It specifies CAWSKGMGDRGAFF.

The V call is TRBV5-3, the J call TRBJ2-7; 7 positions match TRBD1. TRBV5-3 is sorted into the ORF group, with uncertain function. The ends lost 7 bases at V and 3 bases at J; junction bases unmatched: 13. The length of the CDR3 is 15 residues. CDR3 residues: CARERRDRPLYEQYF. Here the CDR3 DNA reads TGTGCCAGAGAACGCCGGGACAGACCACTCTACGAGCAGTACTTC.

There are a few counts of this clone. The chain is built from TRBV7-9 and TRBJ1-6; no clear D gene. This CDR3 comprises 13 residues. Trimming pared 5 bases from V and 9 bases from J, leaving 11 bases between. Per germline, CDR1 SEHNR and CDR2 FQNEAQ (reference sequence). The CDR3, as DNA: TGTGCCAGCAGCCCACAAGAGGGTTCACCCCTCCACTTT. It is translated as CASSPQEGSPLHF.

The rearrangement joins TRBV9 to TRBJ2-6; D possibly matches TRBD1 or TRBD2 (5 bases each). V shed 4 bases and J shed 0 bases, with 14 bases lying between them. The CDR3 loop spans 17 amino acids. Germline V CDR1 and CDR2: SGDLS, YYNGEE. This chain's CDR3 is CASSPRGASSGANVLTF. The CDR3 DNA sequence: TGTGCCAGCAGCCCCCGGGGCGCGAGCTCTGGGGCCAACGTCCTGACTTTC.

This rearrangement joins TRBV30 to TRBJ2-2; a possible D gene is TRBD1 (6 bases). CDR1 and CDR2 (germline): GTSNPN, SVGIG (reference sequence). This CDR3 is built from 16 residues. Deletions cut 1 base from V and 6 bases from J, with 18 bases between. This CDR3 reads CAWSGSGTGRAGELFF. CDR3 in DNA: TGTGCCTGGAGTGGGTCCGGAACAGGGCGTGCCGGGGAGCTGTTTTTT.

The genes are TRBV5-1 and TRBJ2-7, with unresolved D. The CDR3 length is 15 residues. Germline CDR1 SGHRS, CDR2 YFSETQ. V was pared by 0 bases and J by 5 bases, with 15 bases between. In nucleotides, the CDR3 is TGCGCCAGCAGCTTGGGGTCAGCCCGCCCGGACGAGCAGTACTTC. This sequence encodes CASSLGSARPDEQYF. Full variable domain (remainder filled in from reference TRBV5-1 and TRBJ2-7): KAGVTQTPRYLIKTRGQQVTLSCSPISGHRSVSWYQQTPGQGLQFLFEYFSETQRNKGNFPGRFSGRQFSNSRSEMNVSTLELGDSALYLCASSLGSARPDEQYFGPGTRLTVT.

This clone was counted a few times. The chain joins TRBV19 to TRBJ1-5; D gene unclear. V was cut by 1 base and J by 0 bases, with 7 bases left in between. The germline V gene has CDR1 LNHDA and CDR2 SQIVND (reference sequence). The CDR3 length is 15 residues. CDR3 sequence reads: CASSIGRNSNQPQHF. CDR3 in DNA: TGTGCCAGTAGTATAGGGCGGAATAGCAATCAGCCCCAGCATTTT.